The 16 T cell receptor beta chains given below trace back to one sample, sequenced in a study of blood T cell repertoires in COVID-19. The method was immunoSEQ multiplex PCR; TCRdb's version includes in-frame clones alone and lacks a portion of them. Altogether about 270,000 clones are present, about 89% being singletons, with the ten largest covering under 3%. The sequencing input was PBMCs or T cells enriched from blood (not recorded which). These receptors were collected from a woman aged 18 to 35 who had recovered from COVID-19.

The chain couples TRBV29-1 to TRBJ2-1; TRBD1 is a possible D gene (5 bases). The CDR3 contains 13 residues. The ends were cut back, 4 bases at V and 7 bases at J, with 14 bases in the middle. CDR1 and CDR2 from the germline V gene are SQVTM and ANQGSEA. DNA of the CDR3: TGCAGCGTTGGACAGATAAGTTCGAATGAGCAGTTCTTC. Residues: CSVGQISSNEQFF.

The rearrangement joins TRBV5-4 to TRBJ1-1; tentatively, D is TRBD1 (5 bases). V lost 1 base and J 2 bases, leaving 18 bases between the germline ends. The germline V gene has CDR1 SGHNT and CDR2 YYREEE (reference sequence). The CDR3 contains 17 residues. CDR3 DNA: TGTGCCAGCAGCTTGATCGGGGCGGGAGCTTCAAACACTGAAGCTTTCTTT. Translating it yields CASSLIGAGASNTEAFF. The variable domain in full, with the rest retrieved from reference TRBV5-4 and TRBJ1-1, is ETGVTQSPTHLIKTRGQQVTLRCSSQSGHNTVSWYQQALGQGPQFIFQYYREEENGRGNFPPRFSGLQFPNYSSELNVNALELDDSALYLCASSLIGAGASNTEAFFGQGTRLTVV.

This clone was recorded once. This chain's CDR3 is CASSPSGTGVSGYTF. The CDR3 nucleotides read TGTGCCAGCAGCCCTTCCGGGACAGGGGTGTCTGGCTACACCTTC. The chain employs TRBV11-2 and TRBJ1-2, with TRBD1 matching 10 bases. The CDR3 covers 15 residues. CDR1 and CDR2 (germline): SGHAT, FQNNGV. The V and J ends lost 5 bases and 7 bases, in that order; junction bases with no gene match: 10.

The V call is TRBV11-2, the J call TRBJ2-1, with TRBD2 as a possible D gene (5 bases). CDR3 length: 14 residues. The germline V gene has CDR1 SGHAT and CDR2 FQNNGV. Trimming took off 5 bases at V and 5 bases at J, with 13 bases between the two ends. The CDR3 reads CASSPIGENNEQFF. The CDR3 nucleotides are TGTGCCAGCAGCCCCATCGGGGAGAACAATGAGCAGTTCTTC. The whole variable domain, remainder taken from reference TRBV11-2 and TRBJ2-1, is EAGVAQSPRYKIIEKRQSVAFWCNPISGHATLYWYQQILGQGPKLLIQFQNNGVVDDSQLPKDRFSAERLKGVDSTLKIQPAKLEDSAVYLCASSPIGENNEQFFGPGTRLTVL.

V is TRBV11-2 and J is TRBJ2-1; D ambiguous. CDR1 is SGHAT and CDR2 is FQNNGV in the germline V gene. This CDR3 contains 15 residues. V lost 2 bases, J lost 7 bases, and 15 bases lay in between. CDR3 loop: CASSLSPELSNEQFF. The CDR3 region has the DNA TGTGCCAGCAGCTTAAGTCCCGAGTTGTCTAATGAGCAGTTCTTC.

The chain has TRBV28 and TRBJ1-1; 10 bases map to TRBD1. With V trimmed by 8 bases and J by 5 bases, 17 bases remained unmatched. This CDR3 region has 17 residues. CDR1 MDHEN and CDR2 SYDVKM come from the germline V gene. CDR3 in amino acids: CASVSPDRGTGRTEAFF. Here the CDR3 DNA reads TGTGCCAGCGTATCCCCGGACAGGGGGACGGGTAGGACTGAAGCTTTCTTT.

The chain recombines TRBV6-6 with TRBJ1-1, with a possible D match to TRBD1 (5 bases). The CDR3 extends over 15 amino acids. V lost 2 bases to trimming and J lost 5 bases, with 15 bases between them. CDR1 is MNHNY and CDR2 is SVGAGI in the germline V gene (reference sequence). For the CDR3, the DNA is TGTGCCAGCAGTTACCGGGACGTGGGGAGGACTGAAGCTTTCTTT. Protein product: CASSYRDVGRTEAFF.

The V and J genes are TRBV30 and TRBJ2-1, with 13 bases that match TRBD2. The CDR3 runs 17 residues. CDR1 and CDR2 (germline): GTSNPN, SVGIG (reference sequence). V lost 2 bases, J lost 2 bases, and 6 bases stayed unmatched. The CDR3 DNA is TGTGCCTGGAGTACGGGACTAGCGGGATATACCTACAATGAGCAGTTCTTC. Encoded protein: CAWSTGLAGYTYNEQFF.

This clone was detected once. The chain employs TRBV9 and TRBJ2-1, with D perhaps matching TRBD2 (6 bases). Per the germline V gene, CDR1 is SGDLS and CDR2 is YYNGEE. The CDR3 covers 14 residues. The ends were cut back, 0 bases at V and 6 bases at J, with 10 bases in the middle. CDR3 residues: CASSVAGVSNEQFF. CDR3 nucleotide sequence: TGTGCCAGCAGCGTAGCGGGAGTGTCCAATGAGCAGTTCTTC.

V gene TRBV7-6 combines with J gene TRBJ1-5, with D possibly TRBD1 on 6 matching bases. CDR1 and CDR2 (germline): SGHVS, FNYEAQ. Trimming removed 4 bases at V and 0 bases at J, with 10 bases between. This CDR3 spans 15 amino acids. The DNA for the CDR3 is TGTGCCAGCAGCTCCGGACAGAATAGCAATCAGCCCCAGCATTTT. Amino acid sequence: CASSSGQNSNQPQHF.

V gene TRBV30 combines with J gene TRBJ1-2; 8 bases align to TRBD1. The V and J ends lost 3 bases and 4 bases, in that order; junction bases with no gene match: 7. Germline CDR1 GTSNPN, CDR2 SVGIG (reference sequence). The CDR3 consists of 14 residues. CDR3 region: CAWRRDRRGYGYTF. In nucleotides, the CDR3 is TGTGCCTGGAGACGGGACAGGAGGGGCTATGGCTACACCTTC.

This chain joins TRBV18 and TRBJ2-1, with D maybe TRBD2 (6 bases). Germline values: CDR1 KGHSH, CDR2 LQKENI. This CDR3 is built from 16 residues. V gave up 8 bases and J gave up 2 bases, with 19 bases separating them. CDR3 region: CASTPLSGAPYNEQFF. CDR3 nucleotide sequence: TGTGCCAGCACGCCGCTTAGCGGTGCTCCCTACAATGAGCAGTTCTTC.

The J gene is TRBJ1-4, the V gene TRBV18; D is possibly TRBD1 (5 bases). Germline V gene lookup returns CDR1 KGHSH and CDR2 LQKENI. This CDR3 has 15 residues. V gave up 5 bases and J gave up 6 bases, with 16 bases separating them. CDR3: CASSNDRGWDEKLFF. The CDR3 DNA reads TGTGCCAGCTCAAATGACAGAGGTTGGGATGAAAAACTGTTTTTT.

The chain couples TRBV4-1 to TRBJ2-3; D gene uncertain. CDR3 length: 13 amino acids. Germline CDR1 is MGHRA and CDR2 is YSYEKL. Trimming removed 4 bases at V and 4 bases at J, with 9 bases between. The CDR3 DNA reads TGCGCCAGCAGCCCCTTATCGTCAGATACGCAGTATTTT. Amino acids: CASSPLSSDTQYF.

This clone occurred a few times. The chain couples TRBV7-6 to TRBJ2-7, with 9 bases that match TRBD1. J gave up 5 bases and V 5 bases, and 16 bases lay outside the gene matches. This CDR3 spans 17 amino acids. Germline assignment: CDR1 SGHVS and CDR2 FNYEAQ. Here the CDR3 reads CASSPAGPRQGVHEQYF. CDR3 sequence (DNA): TGTGCCAGCAGCCCAGCGGGTCCGAGACAGGGGGTCCACGAGCAGTACTTC.

The chain has TRBV27 and TRBJ1-2; TRBD1 is a possible D gene (6 bases). Trimming took 2 bases from V and 0 from J, leaving 13 bases between them. CDR1 is MNHEY, CDR2 SMNVEV, per germline (reference sequence). The CDR3 is 16 amino acids. The CDR3 DNA reads as TGTGCCAGCAGTTTAATAGGGGGGGGAGCTAACTATGGCTACACCTTC. Translation: CASSLIGGGANYGYTF.